This T cell receptor beta chain was sequenced during a study of pediatric ulcerative colitis. General study points: All ulcerative colitis patients, but no controls, carried a couple of rectal clonotypes.

This clone has a handful of counts. The antigen is not known. Trimming shortened V by 5 bases and J by 3 bases, and 13 bases separated the two germline ends. The V gene's germline CDR1 is KGHSH and CDR2 LQKENI. The CDR3 covers 15 residues. Method: immunoSEQ multiplex PCR; TCRdb's copy keeps in-frame clones and lacks some. The sample carries 55,000 to 80,000 clones, more than 60% recorded once. The chain recombines TRBV18 with TRBJ2-2, with D possibly TRBD1 on 5 matching bases. This TCR was recovered from a boy between 10 and 17 years old with moderate ulcerative colitis. Sequencing input: blood. CDR3 in DNA: TGTGCCAGCTCAGTAATAGACAGCGACACCGGGGAGCTGTTTTTT. Translation: CASSVIDSDTGELFF.